One sample yielded the 14 T cell receptor beta chains listed below, sequenced in a study of PD-1 blockade in classical Hodgkin lymphoma. Exposure to brentuximab vedotin varied, and each patient had relapsed following autologous stem cell transplantation. Magnetic negative selection was used to purify CD4+ T cells from PBMCs that had been thawed. Assay used: immunoSEQ multiplex PCR; TCRdb lists only in-frame clones, some missing. The sample consists of roughly 31,000 clones, approximately 85% of them appearing once. This specimen consisted of CD4+ T cells from blood, obtained at baseline. The receptor set was obtained from a human donor with classical Hodgkin lymphoma.

The CDR3 DNA is TGCGCCAGCAGCTTGGGACAACTCTCCACTGAAGCTTTCTTT. It codes for CASSLGQLSTEAFF. The chain has TRBV5-1 and TRBJ1-1; unclear D gene. Trimming removed 0 bases from V and 4 bases from J, with 10 bases in between. CDR1 SGHRS and CDR2 YFSETQ come from the germline V gene. This CDR3 comprises 14 residues.

V is TRBV6-5 and J is TRBJ2-1; 7 nucleotides line up with TRBD2. The V segment lost 0 bases and the J segment 9 bases; nucleotides outside the gene matches: 5. CDR1 and CDR2 from the germline V gene are MNHEY and SVGAGI. This CDR3 has 14 amino acids. The CDR3 reads CASSYSRGRGEQFF. DNA for the CDR3: TGTGCCAGCAGTTACTCGCGGGGGAGGGGTGAGCAGTTCTTC.

V is TRBV6-5 and J is TRBJ1-1; no reliable D call. The CDR3 has 15 residues. Trimming removed 6 bases at V and 1 base at J, with 15 bases between. Germline V CDR1 and CDR2: MNHEY, SVGAGI. CDR3 amino acids: CASRAKGRANTEAFF. The CDR3 DNA reads as TGTGCCAGCAGAGCCAAAGGACGGGCGAACACTGAAGCTTTCTTT.

The chain uses TRBV30 and TRBJ1-2; weak D call: TRBD1 (5 bases). Trimming removed 6 bases at V and 7 bases at J, with 24 bases between. CDR1 is GTSNPN and CDR2 is SVGIG in the germline V gene (reference sequence). This CDR3 has 15 amino acids. In nucleotides, the CDR3 is TGTGCCTGCATGGTGGGAGTGGGCTGGGGCTCTGGCTACACCTTC. Protein sequence: CACMVGVGWGSGYTF.

The gene calls are TRBV6-5 and TRBJ2-7; weak D call: TRBD2 (6 bases). Germline CDR1 is MNHEY and CDR2 is SVGAGI. This CDR3 is 12 amino acids long. Trimming removed 6 bases at V and 7 bases at J, with 13 bases between. The CDR3 region has the DNA TGTGCCAGCAGCCGATGGGGGGTGGAGCAGTACTTC. This sequence encodes CASSRWGVEQYF.

The chain is built from TRBV7-2 and TRBJ2-1, with 7 bases that match TRBD1. The V gene's germline CDR1 is SGHTA and CDR2 FQGNSA. This CDR3 is built from 17 residues. The J segment lost 6 bases and the V segment lost 5 bases, leaving 16 bases of the junction unmatched. The CDR3 loop is CASSPSLRGRGFNEQFF. CDR3 DNA: TGTGCCAGCAGCCCCTCTCTAAGGGGGCGAGGGTTCAATGAGCAGTTCTTC.

The gene calls are TRBV6-1 and TRBJ2-7; TRBD1 matches at 8 bases. Looked up from germline, CDR1 is MNHNS and CDR2 is SASEGT. The CDR3 extends over 17 amino acids. V was pared by 0 bases and J by 3 bases, with 10 bases of the junction left unmatched. CDR3 residues: CASSEAERQGAFYEQYF. CDR3 in DNA: TGTGCCAGCAGTGAAGCGGAGAGGCAGGGGGCGTTCTACGAGCAGTACTTC.

The CDR3 sequence is CASRAQGANYGYTF. Written as DNA, the CDR3 is TGTGCCAGCAGAGCTCAGGGGGCTAACTATGGCTACACCTTC. This chain connects TRBV6-5 to TRBJ1-2; 7 bases map to TRBD1. CDR3 size: 14 residues. Losses at the gene ends were 6 bases for V and 0 bases for J; bases not matched to a gene: 4. Germline V gives CDR1 MNHEY, CDR2 SVGAGI.

The CDR3 region has the DNA TGTGCCAGCAGCGCTGGGGGTTTCGAAGCTTTCTTT. Protein: CASSAGGFEAFF. V and J are TRBV7-8 and TRBJ1-1; TRBD1 might be the D (5 bases). The V end lost 5 bases, the J end lost 8 bases, and 12 bases lay between the germline ends. CDR1 and CDR2 (germline): SGHVS, FQNEAQ. This CDR3 is built from 12 residues.

V and J are TRBV4-2 and TRBJ2-1, with 7 bases aligning to TRBD1. Germline loops: CDR1 LGHNA, CDR2 YNFKEQ. V was clipped by 1 base and J by 6 bases; unmatched bases: 3. The CDR3 is 14 amino acids. The CDR3, as DNA: TGTGCCAGCAGCCAAGGTAGGGGGCCCAATGAGCAGTTCTTC. It yields the protein CASSQGRGPNEQFF.

The chain combines TRBV13 with TRBJ2-1; 7 nucleotides align to TRBD2. Trimming took 6 bases from V and 4 from J; bases not matched to a gene: 15. The CDR3 totals 17 residues. CDR1 PRHDT and CDR2 FYEKMQ come from the germline V gene (reference sequence). The CDR3 is CASSQDSGSPLYNEQFF. As DNA, the CDR3 is TGTGCCAGCAGTCAAGATAGCGGGTCCCCTCTATACAATGAGCAGTTCTTC.

The chain uses TRBV11-2 and TRBJ2-4, with a tentative D call TRBD1 (6 bases). V lost 4 bases to trimming and J lost 7 bases, with 14 bases between them. CDR1 and CDR2 (germline): SGHAT, FQNNGV. CDR3 size: 14 residues. CDR3 DNA sequence: TGTGCCAGCAGCTCGCGACAGGTCGGGAACATTCAGTACTTC. This encodes CASSSRQVGNIQYF.

This chain links TRBV11-3 with TRBJ2-1; D ambiguous. In germline, CDR1 is SGHNT, CDR2 YENEEA. CDR3 length equals 16 residues. V was pared by 1 base and J by 2 bases, with 12 bases between. The CDR3 here is CASSLGRTRPYNEQFF. CDR3 in DNA: TGTGCCAGCAGCTTAGGACGGACGCGCCCCTACAATGAGCAGTTCTTC.

This sequence joins TRBV5-5 and TRBJ2-7; 12 bases match TRBD2. Germline V gene data show CDR1 as SGHKS and CDR2 as YYEKEE (reference sequence). J was trimmed by 4 bases and V by 6 bases; bases with no gene match: 5. The CDR3 spans 14 residues. CDR3 amino acids: CASTLAGGPYEQYF. In DNA, the CDR3 is TGTGCCAGCACCCTAGCGGGAGGGCCGTACGAGCAGTACTTC.